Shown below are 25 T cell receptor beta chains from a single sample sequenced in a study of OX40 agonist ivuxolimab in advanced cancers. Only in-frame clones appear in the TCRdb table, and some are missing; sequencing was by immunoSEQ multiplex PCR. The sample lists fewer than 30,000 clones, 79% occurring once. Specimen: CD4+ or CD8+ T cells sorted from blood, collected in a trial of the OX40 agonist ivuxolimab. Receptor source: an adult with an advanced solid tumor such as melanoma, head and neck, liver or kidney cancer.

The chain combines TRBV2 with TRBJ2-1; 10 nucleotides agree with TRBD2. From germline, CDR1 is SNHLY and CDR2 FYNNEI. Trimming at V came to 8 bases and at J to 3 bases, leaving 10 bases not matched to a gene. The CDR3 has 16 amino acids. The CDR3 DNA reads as TGTGCCAGCGCGAGATTGCTAGCGGGAGTCTACAATGAGCAGTTCTTC. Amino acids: CASARLLAGVYNEQFF.

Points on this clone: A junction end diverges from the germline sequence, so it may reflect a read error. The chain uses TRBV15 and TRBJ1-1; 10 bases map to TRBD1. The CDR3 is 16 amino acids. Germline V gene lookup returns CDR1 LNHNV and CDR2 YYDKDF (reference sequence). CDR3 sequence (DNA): TGTGCCACCAGCAGAGCCCCGGACAGGGGGAACGCTGAAGCTTTCTTT. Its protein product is CATSRAPDRGNAEAFF. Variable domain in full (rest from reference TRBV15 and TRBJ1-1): DAMVIQNPRYQVTQFGKPVTLSCSQTLNHNVMYWYQQKSSQAPKLLFHYYDKDFNNEADTPDNFQSRRPNTSFCFLDIRSPGLGDTAMYLCATSRAPDRGNAEAFFGQGTRLTVV.

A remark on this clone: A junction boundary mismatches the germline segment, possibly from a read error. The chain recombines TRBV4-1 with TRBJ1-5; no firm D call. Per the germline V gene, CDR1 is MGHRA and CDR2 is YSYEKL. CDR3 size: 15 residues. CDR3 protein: CASSLSKSSSQPQHF. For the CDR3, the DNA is TGCGCCAGCAGCCTTTCGAAATCTAGCAGTCAGCCCCAGCATTTT.

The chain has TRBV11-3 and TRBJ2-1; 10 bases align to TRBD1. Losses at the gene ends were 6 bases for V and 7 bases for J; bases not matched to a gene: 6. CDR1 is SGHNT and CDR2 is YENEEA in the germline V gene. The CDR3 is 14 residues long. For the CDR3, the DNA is TGTGCCAGCAGTCAGGGACAGGGGAGAAATGAGCAGTTCTTC. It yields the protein CASSQGQGRNEQFF.

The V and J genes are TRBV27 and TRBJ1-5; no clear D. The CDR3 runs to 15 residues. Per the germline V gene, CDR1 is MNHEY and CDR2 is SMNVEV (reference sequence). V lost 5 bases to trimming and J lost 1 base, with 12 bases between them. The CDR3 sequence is CASSPWMQSNQPQHF. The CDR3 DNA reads TGTGCCAGCAGTCCCTGGATGCAGAGCAATCAGCCCCAGCATTTT.

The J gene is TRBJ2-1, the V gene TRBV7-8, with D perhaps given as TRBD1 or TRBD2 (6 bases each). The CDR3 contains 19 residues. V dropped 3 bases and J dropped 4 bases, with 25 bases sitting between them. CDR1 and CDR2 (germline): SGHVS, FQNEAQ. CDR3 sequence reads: CASSLDGGGFKLGYNEQFF. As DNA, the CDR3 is TGTGCCAGCAGCTTGGACGGGGGCGGATTTAAGTTGGGGTACAATGAGCAGTTCTTC.

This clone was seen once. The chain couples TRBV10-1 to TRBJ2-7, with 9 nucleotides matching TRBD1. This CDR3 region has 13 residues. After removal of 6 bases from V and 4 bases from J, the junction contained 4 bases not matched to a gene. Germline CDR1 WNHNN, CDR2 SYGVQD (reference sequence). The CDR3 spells CASSTGGKYEQYF. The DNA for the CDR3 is TGCGCCAGCAGCACAGGGGGCAAATACGAGCAGTACTTC.

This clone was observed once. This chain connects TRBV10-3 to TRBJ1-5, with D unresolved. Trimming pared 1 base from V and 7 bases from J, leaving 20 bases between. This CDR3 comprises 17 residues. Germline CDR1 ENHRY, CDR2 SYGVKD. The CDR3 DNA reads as TGTGCCATCAGTGAGTTAACCGAGAACTCTTCATTACAGCCCCAGCATTTT. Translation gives CAISELTENSSLQPQHF.

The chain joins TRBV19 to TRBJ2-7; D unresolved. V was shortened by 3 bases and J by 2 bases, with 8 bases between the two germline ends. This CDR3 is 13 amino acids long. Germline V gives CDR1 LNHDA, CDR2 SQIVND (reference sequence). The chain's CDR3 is CASSIDPTYEQYF. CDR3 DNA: TGTGCCAGTAGTATCGATCCGACCTACGAGCAGTACTTC.

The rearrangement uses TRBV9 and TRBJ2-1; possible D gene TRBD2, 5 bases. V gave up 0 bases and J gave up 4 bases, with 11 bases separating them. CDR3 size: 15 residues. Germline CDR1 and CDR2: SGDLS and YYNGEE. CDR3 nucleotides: TGTGCCAGCAGCGTAGTATTAGCGTCTTACAATGAGCAGTTCTTC. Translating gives CASSVVLASYNEQFF.

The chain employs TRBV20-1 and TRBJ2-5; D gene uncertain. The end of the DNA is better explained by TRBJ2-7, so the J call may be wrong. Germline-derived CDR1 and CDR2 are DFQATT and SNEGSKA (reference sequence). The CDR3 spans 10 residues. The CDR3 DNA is TGCAGTGCTAGAAACTACGAGCAGTACTTC. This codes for CSARNYEQYF.

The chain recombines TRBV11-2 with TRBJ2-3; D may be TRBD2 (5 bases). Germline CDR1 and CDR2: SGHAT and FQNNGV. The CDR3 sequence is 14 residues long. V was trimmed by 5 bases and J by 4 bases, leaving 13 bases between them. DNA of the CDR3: TGTGCCAGCAGCGCGGAGGCAGAGTCAGATACGCAGTATTTT. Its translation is CASSAEAESDTQYF.

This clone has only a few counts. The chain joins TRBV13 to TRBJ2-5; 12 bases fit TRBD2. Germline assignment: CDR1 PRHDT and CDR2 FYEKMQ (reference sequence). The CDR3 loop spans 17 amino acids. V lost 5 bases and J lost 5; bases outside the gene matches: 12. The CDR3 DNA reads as TGTGCCAGCAGCCCCAGGTGGACTAGCGGGATTTCGGAGACCCAGTACTTC. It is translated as CASSPRWTSGISETQYF.

CDR3 DNA: TGCAGCGTTCCTGTGATTAATTACAATGAGCAGTTCTTC. This sequence encodes CSVPVINYNEQFF. This rearrangement joins TRBV29-1 to TRBJ2-1; D is uncertain. Germline CDR1 reads SQVTM; CDR2 reads ANQGSEA. The CDR3 covers 13 residues. V was pared by 5 bases and J by 4 bases, with 12 bases between.

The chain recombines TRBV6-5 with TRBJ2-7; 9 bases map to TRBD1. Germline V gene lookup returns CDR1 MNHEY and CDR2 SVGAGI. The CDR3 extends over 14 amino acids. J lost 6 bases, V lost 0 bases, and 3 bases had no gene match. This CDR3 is CASSYSHRGLEQYF. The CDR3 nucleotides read TGTGCCAGCAGTTACTCGCACAGGGGGCTCGAGCAGTACTTC.

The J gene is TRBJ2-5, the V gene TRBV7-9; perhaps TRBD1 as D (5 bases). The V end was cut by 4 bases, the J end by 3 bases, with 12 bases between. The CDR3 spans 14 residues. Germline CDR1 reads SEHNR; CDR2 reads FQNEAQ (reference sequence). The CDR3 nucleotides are TGTGCCAGCAGCTATTACTACAGGAAAGAGACCCAGTACTTC. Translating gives CASSYYYRKETQYF. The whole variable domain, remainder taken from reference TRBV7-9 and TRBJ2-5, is DTGVSQNPRHKITKRGQNVTFRCDPISEHNRLYWYRQTLGQGPEFLTYFQNEAQLEKSRLLSDRFSAERPKGSFSTLEIQRTEQGDSAMYLCASSYYYRKETQYFGPGTRLLVL.

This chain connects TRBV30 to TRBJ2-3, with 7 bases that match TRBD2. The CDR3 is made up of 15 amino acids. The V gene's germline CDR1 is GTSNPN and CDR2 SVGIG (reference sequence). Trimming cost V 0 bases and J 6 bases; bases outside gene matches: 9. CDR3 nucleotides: TGTGCCTGGAGTGTTAGTCCAGCGGGGTGGGATACGCAGTATTTT. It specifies CAWSVSPAGWDTQYF.

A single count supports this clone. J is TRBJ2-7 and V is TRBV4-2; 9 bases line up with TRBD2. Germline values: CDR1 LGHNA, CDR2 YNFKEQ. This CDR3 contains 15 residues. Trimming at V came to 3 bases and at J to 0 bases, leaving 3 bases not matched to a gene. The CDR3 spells CASSHLAGSSYEQYF. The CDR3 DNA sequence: TGTGCCAGCAGCCATCTAGCGGGGAGCTCCTACGAGCAGTACTTC.

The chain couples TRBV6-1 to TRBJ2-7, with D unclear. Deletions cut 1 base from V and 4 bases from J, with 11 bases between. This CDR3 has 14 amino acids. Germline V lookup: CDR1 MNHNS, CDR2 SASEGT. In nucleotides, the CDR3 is TGTGCCAGCAGTGAAGGGGCGTGGGGATACGAGCAGTACTTC. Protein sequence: CASSEGAWGYEQYF.

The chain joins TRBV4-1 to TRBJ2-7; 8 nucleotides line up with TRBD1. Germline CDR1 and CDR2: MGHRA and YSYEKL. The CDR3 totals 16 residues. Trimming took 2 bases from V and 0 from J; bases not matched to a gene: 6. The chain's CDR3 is CASSQTRDRSSYEQYF. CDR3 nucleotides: TGCGCCAGCAGCCAAACCAGGGACAGGAGCTCCTACGAGCAGTACTTC.

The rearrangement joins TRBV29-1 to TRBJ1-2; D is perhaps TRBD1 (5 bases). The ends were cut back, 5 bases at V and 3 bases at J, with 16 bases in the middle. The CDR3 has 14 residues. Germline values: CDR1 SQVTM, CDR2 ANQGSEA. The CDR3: CSVTKTGAYYGYTF. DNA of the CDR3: TGCAGCGTTACTAAAACCGGGGCTTACTATGGCTACACCTTC.

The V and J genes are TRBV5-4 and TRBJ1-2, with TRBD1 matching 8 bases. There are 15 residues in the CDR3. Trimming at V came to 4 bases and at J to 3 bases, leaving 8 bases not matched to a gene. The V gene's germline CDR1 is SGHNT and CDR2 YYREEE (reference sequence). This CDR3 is CASSDGQGIHYGYTF. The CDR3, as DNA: TGTGCCAGCAGCGACGGACAGGGCATTCACTATGGCTACACCTTC.

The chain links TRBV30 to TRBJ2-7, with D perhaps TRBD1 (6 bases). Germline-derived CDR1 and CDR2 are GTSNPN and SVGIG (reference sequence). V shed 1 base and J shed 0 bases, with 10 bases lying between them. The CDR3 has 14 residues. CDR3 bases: TGTGCCTGGAGTGCAGGGGTCGGCTCCTACGAGCAGTACTTC. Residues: CAWSAGVGSYEQYF.

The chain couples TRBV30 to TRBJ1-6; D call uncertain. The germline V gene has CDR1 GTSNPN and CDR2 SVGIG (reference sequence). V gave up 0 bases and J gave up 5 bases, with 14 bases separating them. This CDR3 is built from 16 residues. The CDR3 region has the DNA TGTGCCTGGAGTGTTACCTACGCTTGGGATAATTCACCCCTCCACTTT. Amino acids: CAWSVTYAWDNSPLHF.

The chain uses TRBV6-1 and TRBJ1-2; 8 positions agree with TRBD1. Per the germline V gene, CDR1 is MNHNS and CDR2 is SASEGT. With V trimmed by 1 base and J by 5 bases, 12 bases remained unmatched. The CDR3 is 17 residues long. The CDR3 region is CASSEGPTGQGYYGYTF. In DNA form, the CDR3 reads TGTGCCAGCAGTGAAGGGCCGACCGGACAGGGTTATTATGGCTACACCTTC.